Listed below are T cell receptor beta chains from one sample, sequenced in a study of technical replicates of blood from several donors. TCRdb's table, derived via immunoSEQ multiplex PCR, lists solely in-frame clones and lacks some. The sample has about 74,000 clones, approximately 96% seen once. The sample was T cells isolated from PBMCs. The receptors stem from a human donor in good health. CDR3s include the opening cysteine and the closing phenylalanine or tryptophan. Each record gives: clone size, J gene, D gene, V gene, CDR3 DNA, CDR3 protein. D genes are given only for firm matches. Size is stated for part of the rows, as once, few or many counts, or as a class when the clone is expanded.

>-|TRBJ2-5|TRBD2|TRBV7-2
TGTGCCAGCAGCACCCCTAGAGCGGGAGACGGAGAGACCCAGTACTTC
CASSTPRAGDGETQYF
>-|TRBJ2-1|-|TRBV14
TGTGCCAGCAGCCAAGACGCGGACAATGAGCAGTTCTTC
CASSQDADNEQFF
>-|TRBJ1-2|-|TRBV19
TGTGCCAGTAGTTCCGGTAGAGGGCCTAACTATGGCTACACCTTC
CASSSGRGPNYGYTF
>-|TRBJ2-3|TRBD2|TRBV7-3
TGTGCCAGCAGCTTATTCGGAGGGCGGGAGGTTGTAGATACGCAGTATTTT
CASSLFGGREVVDTQYF
>-|TRBJ2-1|TRBD2|TRBV5-1
TGCGCCAGCAGCTCGACTAGCGGGTCCTACAATGAGCAGTTCTTC
CASSSTSGSYNEQFF
>-|TRBJ1-5|TRBD1|TRBV19
TGTGCCAGTAAAGACAGGGACCATCAGCCCCAGCATTTT
CASKDRDHQPQHF
>-|TRBJ2-4|-|TRBV11-3
TGTGCCAGCAGCTTATTCTCGGGGGATGAAAACATTCAGTACTTC
CASSLFSGDENIQYF
>-|TRBJ2-1|-|TRBV2
TGTGCCAGCATTCCGGGGGAATACAATGAGCAGTTCTTC
CASIPGEYNEQFF
>-|TRBJ1-2|TRBD1|TRBV7-9
TGTGCCAGCAGTGACAGGGTAGGCTACACCTTC
CASSDRVGYTF
>-|TRBJ1-1|TRBD1|TRBV5-5
TGTGCCAGCAGTACTAGACAGGGCGGCACTGAAGCTTTCTTT
CASSTRQGGTEAFF
>-|TRBJ2-3|TRBD2|TRBV4-3
TGCGCCAGCAGGGCCCGAGCGGGAGGCCTCACAGATACGCAGTATTTT
CASRARAGGLTDTQYF
>-|TRBJ2-1|-|TRBV7-3
TGTGCCAGCAGAGCCTCACCGTCTAATGAGCAGTTCTTC
CASRASPSNEQFF
>-|TRBJ1-1|-|TRBV30
TGTGCCTGGAGTGTCCAGACTGAAGCTTTCTTT
CAWSVQTEAFF
>-|TRBJ2-1|-|TRBV27
TGTGCCAGCAGTTTTTCGGCAGGCAATGAGCAGTTCTTC
CASSFSAGNEQFF
>-|TRBJ1-2|TRBD1|TRBV27
TGTGCCACGAAGACCGGGACAGCTAATTATGGCTACACCTTC
CATKTGTANYGYTF
>few|TRBJ1-4|-|TRBV4-3
TGCGCCAGCAGCCAAGTCGGGACGGACAGCGGTGAAAAACTGTTTTTT
CASSQVGTDSGEKLFF
>-|TRBJ2-1|TRBD2|TRBV4-2
TGTGCCAGCAGCCAAGAGGGGGAGGGACTTAACAATGAGCAGTTCTTC
CASSQEGEGLNNEQFF
>-|TRBJ2-1|TRBD2|TRBV18
TGTGCCAGCTCACCAACTAGCGGGACCGTCAATGAGCAGTTCTTC
CASSPTSGTVNEQFF
>-|TRBJ2-5|TRBD1|TRBV9
TGTGCCAGCAGCCCGAGGACAGGATCCCAAGAGACCCAGTACTTC
CASSPRTGSQETQYF
>-|TRBJ1-1|-|TRBV6-5
TGTGCCAGCAGTTACATGGACAGTGAAGCTTTCTTT
CASSYMDSEAFF
>-|TRBJ1-2|-|TRBV28
TGTGCCAGCAGTTTTTGGGCAACCTATGGCTACACCTTC
CASSFWATYGYTF
>-|TRBJ2-2|TRBD1|TRBV14
TGTGCCAGCAGCCGCCGACAGGGAAACACCGGGGAGCTGTTTTTT
CASSRRQGNTGELFF
>-|TRBJ2-3|-|TRBV30
TGTGCCTGGAGTGTAGGACTTCTAGATACGCAGTATTTT
CAWSVGLLDTQYF
>once|TRBJ1-2|TRBD1|TRBV9
TGTGCCAGCAGCGTAGCGCCGGGACAGGGCTATGGCTACACCTTC
CASSVAPGQGYGYTF
>-|TRBJ2-7|-|TRBV27
TGTGCCAGCAGTCCCGACTACTCCTACGAGCAGTACTTC
CASSPDYSYEQYF
>-|TRBJ2-1|TRBD2|TRBV4-1
TGCGCCAGCAGCCAAGGTTCTAGCGGGGATCTCGGATCCTACAATGAGCAGTTCTTC
CASSQGSSGDLGSYNEQFF
>-|TRBJ1-1|-|TRBV11-2
TGTGCCAGCAGCTTAGTCCCCGGACAGCACACTGAAGCTTTCTTT
CASSLVPGQHTEAFF
>-|TRBJ1-2|-|TRBV28
TGTGCCAGCAGTTTAGATACGAGAGGAAGAGGCTACACCTTC
CASSLDTRGRGYTF
>-|TRBJ2-3|TRBD2|TRBV28
TGTGCCAGCAGTCCCCTTAGCGGGAGATCGGCAGATACGCAGTATTTT
CASSPLSGRSADTQYF
>-|TRBJ2-1|TRBD2|TRBV4-1
TGCGCCAGCAGTCCTACTAGCGGGAGGGTCAATGAGCAGTTCTTC
CASSPTSGRVNEQFF
>-|TRBJ1-5|-|TRBV28
TGTGCCAGCAGTTTATTGGTCAAGCATCAGCCCCAGCATTTT
CASSLLVKHQPQHF
>-|TRBJ2-7|TRBD1|TRBV5-5
TGTGCCAGCAGCCCAGGACAGGCAAGCTCCTACGAGCAGTACTTC
CASSPGQASSYEQYF
>-|TRBJ1-1|TRBD1|TRBV5-1
TGCGCCAGCAGCCCTCGGACAGGGGGGTACACTGAAGCTTTCTTT
CASSPRTGGYTEAFF
>once|TRBJ2-7|TRBD2|TRBV13
TGTGCCAGCAGCCCATTCGGGACTAGCGGGTTTTACGAGCAGTACTTC
CASSPFGTSGFYEQYF
>-|TRBJ2-7|-|TRBV4-1
TGCGCCAGCAGCCTCCGAGTGGGAGCTGTCGTCTACGAGCAGTACTTC
CASSLRVGAVVYEQYF
>-|TRBJ1-2|TRBD1|TRBV6-5
TGTGCCAGCAGTTCCTTCGGCAGGGGGCATGGCTACACCTTC
CASSSFGRGHGYTF
>-|TRBJ1-5|-|TRBV6-1
TGTGCCAGCAGTGTCCTACCGGGGCAGCCCCAGCATTTT
CASSVLPGQPQHF
>-|TRBJ2-7|TRBD2|TRBV4-3
TGCGCCAGCAGCCTTAGCGGGAGCTCCTACGAGCAGTACTTC
CASSLSGSSYEQYF
>-|TRBJ1-4|-|TRBV30
TGTGCCTGGAAGACAGAAGGATGGGAAAAACTGTTTTTT
CAWKTEGWEKLFF
>-|TRBJ2-2|TRBD1|TRBV10-3
TGTGCCATCAGTGAGACAGGGGAAGTTGGCGGGGAGCTGTTTTTT
CAISETGEVGGELFF
>-|TRBJ2-7|TRBD2|TRBV4-2
TGTGCCAGCAGCCAAGCGACTAGCACCTACGAGCAGTACTTC
CASSQATSTYEQYF
>-|TRBJ2-7|TRBD2|TRBV7-2
TGTGCCAGCAGCTTAGCTCGACTAGCGTCTAGGGGGAACGAGCAGTACTTC
CASSLARLASRGNEQYF
>-|TRBJ1-3|-|TRBV4-1
TGCGCCAGCAGCCAAGAAGGGGGCTCTGGAAACACCATATATTTT
CASSQEGGSGNTIYF
>-|TRBJ2-3|-|TRBV7-8
TGTGCCAGCAGCTGGGGCAATGCGGCAGCATCAGATACGCAGTATTTT
CASSWGNAAASDTQYF
>-|TRBJ2-1|-|TRBV29-1
TGCAGCGCCAACAGGGTTGTTGAGCAGTTCTTC
CSANRVVEQFF
>-|TRBJ2-1|-|TRBV28
TGTGCCAGCAGTGAGGGTAGCTCCTACAATGAGCAGTTCTTC
CASSEGSSYNEQFF
>-|TRBJ1-4|-|TRBV6-5
TGTGCCAGCAGTTACTCGAGAGGGAATGAAAAACTGTTTTTT
CASSYSRGNEKLFF
>-|TRBJ2-2|-|TRBV29-1
TGCAGCGTTGTAAGGGGGTCCACCGGGGAGCTGTTTTTT
CSVVRGSTGELFF
>-|TRBJ2-2|-|TRBV18
TGTGCCAGCTCATCTTCGAACACCGGGGAGCTGTTTTTT
CASSSSNTGELFF
>once|TRBJ2-1|TRBD2|TRBV28
TGTGCTGCCTATGGGTCGAAGCGGGAGATTGAGCAGTTCTTC
CAAYGSKREIEQFF
>once|TRBJ1-2|-|TRBV6-5
TGTGCCAGCAGGACTGAACTTCCCTATGGCTACACCTTC
CASRTELPYGYTF
>-|TRBJ2-6|TRBD1|TRBV18
TGTGCCAGCTCACCGCGACAGGGGGCTCTCTCTGGGGCCAACGTCCTGACTTTC
CASSPRQGALSGANVLTF
>once|TRBJ2-1|TRBD2|TRBV6-1
TGTGCCAGCAGTGAAACTAGCGGGGGAACCTACAATGAGCAGTTCTTC
CASSETSGGTYNEQFF
>-|TRBJ2-1|-|TRBV28
TGTGCCAGCAGTACTCGCCGACAGCCACTATTTTACAATGAGCAGTTCTTC
CASSTRRQPLFYNEQFF
>-|TRBJ2-3|TRBD1|TRBV7-2
TGTGCCAGCAGCAGAGAAGACAGGGTTGGAACAGATACGCAGTATTTT
CASSREDRVGTDTQYF